This T cell receptor beta chain originates from a study of shared clonotypes between healthy human individuals. Across the whole study: Donors had three CD4 naive, three CD4 memory, two CD8 naive and one CD8 memory plate apiece.

Terminally differentiated effector memory CD45RA+ cells were left out of the naive CD8 fraction, which was CD45RO-negative and positively selected for CCR7. Clones were read by immunoSEQ multiplex PCR, and TCRdb kept only the in-frame ones, dropping some. This sample has some 1,900,000 clones, with about 95% found just once. Germline values: CDR1 SEHNR, CDR2 FQNEAQ (reference sequence). CDR3 length equals 14 residues. V was shortened by 3 bases and J by 1 base, with 9 bases between the two germline ends. Regarding this clone: The sample contains more than one DNA sequence encoding this CDR3.

The rearrangement uses TRBV7-9 and TRBJ1-1, with a possible D match to TRBD1 (5 bases). Specimen: naive CD8+ T cells sorted from blood. This clonotype originated in a young man in good health. The CDR3 region has the DNA TGTGCCAGCAGCTTTACAGGCGAGAACACTGAAGCTTTCTTT. This sequence encodes CASSFTGENTEAFF.